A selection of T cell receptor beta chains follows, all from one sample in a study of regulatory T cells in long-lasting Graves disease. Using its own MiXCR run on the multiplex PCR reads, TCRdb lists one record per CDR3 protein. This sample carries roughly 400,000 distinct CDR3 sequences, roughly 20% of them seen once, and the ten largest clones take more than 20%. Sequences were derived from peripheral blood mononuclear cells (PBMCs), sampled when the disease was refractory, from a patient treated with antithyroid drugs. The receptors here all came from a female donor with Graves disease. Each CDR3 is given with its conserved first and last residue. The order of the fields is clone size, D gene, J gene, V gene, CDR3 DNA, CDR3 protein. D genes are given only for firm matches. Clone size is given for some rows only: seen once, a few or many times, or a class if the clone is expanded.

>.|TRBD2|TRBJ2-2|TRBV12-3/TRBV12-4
TGTGCCAGCAGTTTAGGACTAGCGGGAGTAAGTCTGGAGCTGTTTTTT
CASSLGLAGVSLELFF
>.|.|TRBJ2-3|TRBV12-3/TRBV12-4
TGTGCCAGCAGTTTAGACCCCACAGGGACGTGGACAGATACGCAGTATTTT
CASSLDPTGTWTDTQYF
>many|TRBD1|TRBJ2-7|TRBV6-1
TGTGCCAGCAGGGCAGGGACAGGGGGTACCTACGAGCAGTACTTC
CASRAGTGGTYEQYF
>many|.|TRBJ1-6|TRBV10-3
TGTGCCATCAGTGAGGGAGACAGAAGTTATAATTCACCCCTCCACTTT
CAISEGDRSYNSPLHF
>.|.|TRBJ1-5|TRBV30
TGTGCCTGGGCGGGGGCGTTACGCAATCAGCCCCAGCATTTT
CAWAGALRNQPQHF
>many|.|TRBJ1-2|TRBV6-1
TGTGCCAGCAGTGAAGTGATCCGGGACGTCGTCGCTCAAATTGGCTACACCTTC
CASSEVIRDVVAQIGYTF
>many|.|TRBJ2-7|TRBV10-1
TGCGCCAGCAGCCGGGACCCCGCGGGAGAGCAGTACTTC
CASSRDPAGEQYF
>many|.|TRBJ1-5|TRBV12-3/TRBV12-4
TGTGCCAGCAGTTCCCGGTGGGGTGGGGGGAATCAGCCCCAGCATTTT
CASSSRWGGGNQPQHF
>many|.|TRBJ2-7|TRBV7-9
TGTGCCAGCAGCCCAAACAGGGAGGGGCAGTACTTC
CASSPNREGQYF
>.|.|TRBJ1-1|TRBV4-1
TGCGCCAGCAGCCTACTAGTAACAATGAACACTGAAGCTTTCTTT
CASSLLVTMNTEAFF
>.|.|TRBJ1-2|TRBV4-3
TGCGCCAGCAGCCAAATAGGGGGAAACTATGGCTACACCTTC
CASSQIGGNYGYTF
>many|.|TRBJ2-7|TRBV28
TGTGCCAGCAGTGAGGAGGGGGACTACGAGCAGTACTTC
CASSEEGDYEQYF
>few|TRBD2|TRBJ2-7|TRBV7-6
TGTGCCAGCAGCTTAGGGGGTAGCGGGCTCTACGAGCAGTACTTC
CASSLGGSGLYEQYF
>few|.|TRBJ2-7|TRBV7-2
TGTGCCAGCAGCATGGACTACGAGCAGTACTTC
CASSMDYEQYF
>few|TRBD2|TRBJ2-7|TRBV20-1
TGCAGTGCTAGAGCCGGGACTAGCTGGAACGAGCAGTACTTC
CSARAGTSWNEQYF
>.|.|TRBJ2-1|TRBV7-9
TGTGCCAGCAGCTTAGCGGCAGGGCACTCCTACAATGAGCAGTTCTTC
CASSLAAGHSYNEQFF
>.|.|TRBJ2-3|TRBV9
TGTGCCAGCAGCGTAGCTGTGCGGGGGCCCACAGATACGCAGTATTTT
CASSVAVRGPTDTQYF
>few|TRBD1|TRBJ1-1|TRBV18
TGTGCCAGCTCAGCGAGGGACAGGGGAACTGAAGCTTTCTTT
CASSARDRGTEAFF
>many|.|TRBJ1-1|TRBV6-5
TGTGCCAGCAGTTACTCCCGGGACCCCCGAAGCGAAGCTTTCTTT
CASSYSRDPRSEAFF
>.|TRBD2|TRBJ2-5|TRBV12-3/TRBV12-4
TGTGCCAGCAGTTTTAGGGCGGGAGCGGGGCAAGAGACCCAGTACTTC
CASSFRAGAGQETQYF
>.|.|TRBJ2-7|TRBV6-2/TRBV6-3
TGTGCCAGCAGTGAGTTACCAGGGACACTCTACGAGCAGTACTTC
CASSELPGTLYEQYF
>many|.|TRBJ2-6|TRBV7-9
TGTGCCAGCAGCTTTCCCCGCTCTGGGGCCAACGTCCTGACTTTC
CASSFPRSGANVLTF
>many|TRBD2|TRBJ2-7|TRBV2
TGTGCCAGCAGCCAAGCCGCTAGCGGGAGATCTGTGTGGTACGAGCAGTACTTC
CASSQAASGRSVWYEQYF
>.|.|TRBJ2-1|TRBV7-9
TGTGCCAGCAGCCCGAGGGTGAATGAGCAGTTCTTC
CASSPRVNEQFF
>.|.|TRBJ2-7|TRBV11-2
TGTGCCAGCAGCTTAGAAAGGGGTGGGTACGAGCAGTACTTC
CASSLERGGYEQYF
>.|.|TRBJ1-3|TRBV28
TGTGCCAGCAGGACAGGCTCTGGAAACACCATATATTTT
CASRTGSGNTIYF
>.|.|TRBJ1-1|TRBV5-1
TGCGCCAGCAGCTTGGCGCGGACTGAAGCTTTCTTT
CASSLARTEAFF
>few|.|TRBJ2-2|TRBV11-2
TGTGCCAGCAGCTTTAGACCGGGACTGGCAAAAACCGCGTCCGGGGAGCTGTTTTTT
CASSFRPGLAKTASGELFF
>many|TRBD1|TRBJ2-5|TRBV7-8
TGTGCCAGCAGCCTCCGCGCGTGGACAGGGGTTGGCGAGACCCAGTACTTC
CASSLRAWTGVGETQYF
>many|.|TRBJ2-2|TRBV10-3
TGTGCCATCATGATCGCGAACGGGGAGCTGTTTTTT
CAIMIANGELFF
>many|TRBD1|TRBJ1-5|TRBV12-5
TGTGCTAGTGGTCCCGTCTCACCTCCCGGGACAGGGGGCACCCAGCCCCAGCATTTT
CASGPVSPPGTGGTQPQHF
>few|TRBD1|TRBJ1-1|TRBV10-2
TGCGCCAGCAGTGGACAGGGGGCGAACACTGAAGCTTTCTTT
CASSGQGANTEAFF
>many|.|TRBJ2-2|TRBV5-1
TGCGCCAGCAGCTTGGCCTTGGACGGTAACACCGGGGAGCTGTTTTTT
CASSLALDGNTGELFF
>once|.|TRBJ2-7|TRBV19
TGTGCCAGTAGTATTGCAAGCGGAAACTACGAGCAGTACTTC
CASSIASGNYEQYF
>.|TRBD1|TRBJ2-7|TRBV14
TGTGCCAGCAGCTCGGGACAGCGAGCCTACGAGCAGTACTTC
CASSSGQRAYEQYF
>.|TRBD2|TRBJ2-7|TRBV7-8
TGTGCCAGCAGCTTAGTCCCATCAGCGGGAGGGCCCGGAAACGAGCAGTACTTC
CASSLVPSAGGPGNEQYF
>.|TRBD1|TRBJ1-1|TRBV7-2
TGTGCCAGCAGCTTAAGGGGGCTAGTTGGGGACACTGAAGCTTTCTTT
CASSLRGLVGDTEAFF
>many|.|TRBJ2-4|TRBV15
TGTGCCACCAGCAGAGAGACAACACTCAGACACAAAAACATTCAGTACTTC
CATSRETTLRHKNIQYF
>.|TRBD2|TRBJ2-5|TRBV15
TGTGCCACCAGCAGAGACGCGGGAGCGTGGGAGACCCAGTACTTC
CATSRDAGAWETQYF
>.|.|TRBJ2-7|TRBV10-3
TGTGCCATCAGTGAGTCGAAGGACTATAGCTCCTACGAGCAGTACTTC
CAISESKDYSSYEQYF
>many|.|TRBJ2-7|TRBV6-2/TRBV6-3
TGTGCCAGCAGTACGGGGCTAGCGAGATATTACGAGCAGTACTTC
CASSTGLARYYEQYF
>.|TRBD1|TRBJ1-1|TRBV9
TGTGCCAGCAGCCCAGGGGGGCAGAACACTGAAGCTTTCTTT
CASSPGGQNTEAFF